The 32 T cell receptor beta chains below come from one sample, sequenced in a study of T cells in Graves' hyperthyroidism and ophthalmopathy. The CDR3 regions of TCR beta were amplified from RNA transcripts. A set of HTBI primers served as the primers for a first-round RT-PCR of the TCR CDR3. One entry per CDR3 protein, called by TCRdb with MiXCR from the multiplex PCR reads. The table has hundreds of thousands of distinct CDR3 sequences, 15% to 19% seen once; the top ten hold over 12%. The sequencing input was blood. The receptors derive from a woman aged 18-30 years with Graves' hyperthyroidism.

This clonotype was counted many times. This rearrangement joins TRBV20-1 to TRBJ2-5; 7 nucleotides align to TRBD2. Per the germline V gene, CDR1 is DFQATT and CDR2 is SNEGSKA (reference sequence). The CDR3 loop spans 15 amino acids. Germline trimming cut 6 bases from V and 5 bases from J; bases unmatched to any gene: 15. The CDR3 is CSATPIAGTAETQYF. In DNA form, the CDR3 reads TGCAGTGCCACCCCGATAGCGGGCACAGCGGAGACCCAGTACTTC.

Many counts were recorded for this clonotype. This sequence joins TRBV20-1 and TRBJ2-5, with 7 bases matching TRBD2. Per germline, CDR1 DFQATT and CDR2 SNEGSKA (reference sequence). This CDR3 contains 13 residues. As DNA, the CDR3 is TGCAGCGTTTCTAGCGGAGCTCAAGAGACCCAGTACTTC. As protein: CSVSSGAQETQYF.

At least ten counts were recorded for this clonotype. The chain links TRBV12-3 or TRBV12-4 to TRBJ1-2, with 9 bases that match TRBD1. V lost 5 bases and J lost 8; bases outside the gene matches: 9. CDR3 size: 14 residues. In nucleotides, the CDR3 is TGTGCCAGCAGTAAGGCCGGGACAGGGTTCGGCTACACCTTC. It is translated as CASSKAGTGFGYTF.

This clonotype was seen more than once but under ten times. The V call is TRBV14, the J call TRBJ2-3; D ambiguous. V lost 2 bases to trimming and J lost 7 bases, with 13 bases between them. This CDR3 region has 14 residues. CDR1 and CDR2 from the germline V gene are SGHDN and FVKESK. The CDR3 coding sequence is TGTGCCAGCAGCCAACTCGCTGTCTCCAATACGCAGTATTTT. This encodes CASSQLAVSNTQYF.

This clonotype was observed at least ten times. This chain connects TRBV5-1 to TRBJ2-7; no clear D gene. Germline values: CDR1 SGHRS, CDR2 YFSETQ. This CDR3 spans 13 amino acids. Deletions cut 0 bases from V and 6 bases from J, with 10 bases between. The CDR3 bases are TGCGCCAGCAGCTTGGATGGTACGGGCGAGCAGTACTTC. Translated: CASSLDGTGEQYF.

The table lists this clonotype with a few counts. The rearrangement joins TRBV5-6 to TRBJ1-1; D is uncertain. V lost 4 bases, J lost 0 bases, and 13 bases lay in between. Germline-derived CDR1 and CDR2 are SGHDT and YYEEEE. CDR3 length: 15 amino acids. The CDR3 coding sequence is TGTGCCAGCAGCCTCCTACAGAAGATGAACACTGAAGCTTTCTTT. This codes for CASSLLQKMNTEAFF.

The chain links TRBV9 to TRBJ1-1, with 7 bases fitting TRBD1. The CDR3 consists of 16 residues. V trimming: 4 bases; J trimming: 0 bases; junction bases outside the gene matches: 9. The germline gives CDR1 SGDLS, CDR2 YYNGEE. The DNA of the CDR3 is TGTGCCAGCAGCCCGCCCCAGGGGGAGGTGAACACTGAAGCTTTCTTT. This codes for CASSPPQGEVNTEAFF.

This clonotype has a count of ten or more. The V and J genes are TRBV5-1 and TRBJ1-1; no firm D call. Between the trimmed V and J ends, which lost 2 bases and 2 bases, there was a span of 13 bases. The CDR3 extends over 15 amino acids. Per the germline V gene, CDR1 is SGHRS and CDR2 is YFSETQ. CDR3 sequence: CASSFGPPHNTEAFF. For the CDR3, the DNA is TGCGCCAGCAGCTTTGGGCCCCCTCATAACACTGAAGCTTTCTTT.

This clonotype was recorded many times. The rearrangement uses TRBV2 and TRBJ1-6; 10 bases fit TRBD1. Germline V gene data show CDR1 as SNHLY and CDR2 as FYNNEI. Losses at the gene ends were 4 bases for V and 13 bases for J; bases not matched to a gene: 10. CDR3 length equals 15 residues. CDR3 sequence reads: CASSVGTGAMGPLHF. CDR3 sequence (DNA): TGTGCCAGCAGTGTAGGGACAGGGGCAATGGGTCCCCTCCACTTT.

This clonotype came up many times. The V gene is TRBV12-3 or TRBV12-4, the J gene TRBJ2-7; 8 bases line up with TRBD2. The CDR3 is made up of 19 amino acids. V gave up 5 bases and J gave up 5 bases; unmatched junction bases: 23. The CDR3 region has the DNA TGTGCCAGCAGTCTCCGCGGGACAAACCAGCGGGAGAAGTGGAACGAGCAGTACTTC. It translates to CASSLRGTNQREKWNEQYF.

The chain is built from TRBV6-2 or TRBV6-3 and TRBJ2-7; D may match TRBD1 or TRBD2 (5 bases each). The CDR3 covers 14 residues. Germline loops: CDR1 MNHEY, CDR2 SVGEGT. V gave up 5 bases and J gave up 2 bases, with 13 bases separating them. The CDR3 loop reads CASSIGTVTYEQYF. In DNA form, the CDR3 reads TGTGCCAGCAGTATCGGGACGGTTACCTACGAGCAGTACTTC.

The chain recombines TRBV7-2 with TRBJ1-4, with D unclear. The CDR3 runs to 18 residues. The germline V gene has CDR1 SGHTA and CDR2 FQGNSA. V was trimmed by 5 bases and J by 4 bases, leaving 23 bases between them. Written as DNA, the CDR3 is TGTGCCAGCAGCCAACACGGGAGTGGGCTTCAGCTTAATGAAAAACTGTTTTTT. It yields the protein CASSQHGSGLQLNEKLFF.

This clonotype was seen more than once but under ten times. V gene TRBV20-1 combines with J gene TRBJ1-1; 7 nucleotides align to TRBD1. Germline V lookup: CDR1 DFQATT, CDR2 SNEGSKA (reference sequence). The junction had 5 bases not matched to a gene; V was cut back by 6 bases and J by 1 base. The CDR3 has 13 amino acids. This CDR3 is CSAAGGSNTEAFF. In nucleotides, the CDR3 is TGCAGTGCCGCAGGGGGTTCGAACACTGAAGCTTTCTTT.

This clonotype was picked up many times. The CDR3 sequence: CASSLAGYQNTIYF. CDR3 DNA sequence: TGTGCCAGCAGCTTAGCGGGCTATCAAAACACCATATATTTT. V gene TRBV7-4 combines with J gene TRBJ1-3; the D is unclear. The V and J ends lost 0 bases and 6 bases respectively, with 9 bases between them. The V gene's germline CDR1 is SGHVT and CDR2 SQSDAQ. The CDR3 consists of 14 residues.

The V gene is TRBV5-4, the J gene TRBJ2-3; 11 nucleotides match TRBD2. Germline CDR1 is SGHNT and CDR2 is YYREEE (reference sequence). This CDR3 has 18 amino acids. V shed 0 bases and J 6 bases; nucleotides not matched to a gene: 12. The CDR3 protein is CASSLGLTSGAFRDTQYF. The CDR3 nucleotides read TGTGCCAGCAGCTTGGGCTTGACTAGCGGGGCTTTTCGGGATACGCAGTATTTT.

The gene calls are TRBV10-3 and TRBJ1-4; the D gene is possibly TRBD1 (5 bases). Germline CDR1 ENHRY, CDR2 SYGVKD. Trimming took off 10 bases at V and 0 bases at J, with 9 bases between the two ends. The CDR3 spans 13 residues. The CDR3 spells CASGGATNEKLFF. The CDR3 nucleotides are TGTGCCAGCGGAGGGGCAACTAATGAAAAACTGTTTTTT.

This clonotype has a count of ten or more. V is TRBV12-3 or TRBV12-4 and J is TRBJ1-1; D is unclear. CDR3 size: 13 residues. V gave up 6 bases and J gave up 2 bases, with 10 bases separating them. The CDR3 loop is CASRSPVNTEAFF. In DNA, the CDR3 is TGTGCCAGCAGATCCCCGGTTAACACTGAAGCTTTCTTT.

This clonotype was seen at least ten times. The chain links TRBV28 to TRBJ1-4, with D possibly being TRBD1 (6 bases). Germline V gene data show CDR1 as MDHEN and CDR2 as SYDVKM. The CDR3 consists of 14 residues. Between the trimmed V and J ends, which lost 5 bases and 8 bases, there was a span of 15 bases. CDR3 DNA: TGTGCCAGCAGTCTCACAGGGAAGCGAGAAAAACTGTTTTTT. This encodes CASSLTGKREKLFF.

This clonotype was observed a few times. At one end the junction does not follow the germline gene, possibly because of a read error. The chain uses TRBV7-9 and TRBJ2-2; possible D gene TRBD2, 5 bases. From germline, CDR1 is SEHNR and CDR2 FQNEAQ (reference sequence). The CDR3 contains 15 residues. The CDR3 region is CASSRSLGPTGELVF. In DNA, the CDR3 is TGTGCCAGCAGCCGTAGCCTCGGGCCTACCGGGGAGCTGGTTTTT.

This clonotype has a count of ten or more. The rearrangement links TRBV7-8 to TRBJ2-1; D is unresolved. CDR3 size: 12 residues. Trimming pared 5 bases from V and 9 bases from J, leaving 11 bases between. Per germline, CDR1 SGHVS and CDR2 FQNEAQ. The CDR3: CASSLRALEQFF. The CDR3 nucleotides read TGTGCCAGCAGCCTCCGAGCCCTTGAGCAGTTCTTC.

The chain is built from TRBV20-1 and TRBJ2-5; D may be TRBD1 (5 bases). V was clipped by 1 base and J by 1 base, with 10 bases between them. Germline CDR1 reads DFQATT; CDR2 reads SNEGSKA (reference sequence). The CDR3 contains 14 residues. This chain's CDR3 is CSARVTVSQETQYF. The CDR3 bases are TGCAGTGCTAGAGTGACAGTAAGCCAAGAGACCCAGTACTTC.

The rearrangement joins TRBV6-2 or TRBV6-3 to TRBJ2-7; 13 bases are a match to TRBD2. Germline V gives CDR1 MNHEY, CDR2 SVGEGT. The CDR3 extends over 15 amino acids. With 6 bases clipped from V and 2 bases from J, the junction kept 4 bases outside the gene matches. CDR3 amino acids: CASSATSGRAYEQYF. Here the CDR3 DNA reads TGTGCCAGCAGCGCTACTAGCGGGAGGGCCTACGAGCAGTACTTC.

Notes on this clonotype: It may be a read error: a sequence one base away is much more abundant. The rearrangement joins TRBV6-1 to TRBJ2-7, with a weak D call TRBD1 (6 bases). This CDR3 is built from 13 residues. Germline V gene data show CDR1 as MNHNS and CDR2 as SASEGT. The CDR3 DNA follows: TGTGCCGGCAGGGTGACAGGCCTAGGCGAGCAGTACTTC. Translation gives CAGRVTGLGEQYF.

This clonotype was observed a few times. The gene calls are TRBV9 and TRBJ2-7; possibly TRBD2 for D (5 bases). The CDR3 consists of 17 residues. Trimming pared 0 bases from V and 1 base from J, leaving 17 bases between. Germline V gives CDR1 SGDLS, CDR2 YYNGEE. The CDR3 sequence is CASSVEKKRRASYEQYF. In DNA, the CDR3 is TGTGCCAGCAGCGTAGAAAAGAAGCGGCGGGCTTCCTACGAGCAGTACTTC.

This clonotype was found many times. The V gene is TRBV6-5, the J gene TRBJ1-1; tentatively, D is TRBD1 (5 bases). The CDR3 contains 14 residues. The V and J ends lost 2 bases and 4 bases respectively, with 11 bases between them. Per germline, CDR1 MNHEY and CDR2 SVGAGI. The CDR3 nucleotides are TGTGCCAGCAGTTACCTCCAGGGAGCCACTGAAGCTTTCTTT. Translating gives CASSYLQGATEAFF.

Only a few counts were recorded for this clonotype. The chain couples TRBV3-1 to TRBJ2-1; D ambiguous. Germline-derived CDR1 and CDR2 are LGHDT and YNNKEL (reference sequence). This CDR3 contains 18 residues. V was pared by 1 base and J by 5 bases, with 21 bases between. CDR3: CASSQVLTRANLNNEQFF. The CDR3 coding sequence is TGTGCCAGCAGCCAAGTTCTAACTCGGGCTAACCTAAACAATGAGCAGTTCTTC.

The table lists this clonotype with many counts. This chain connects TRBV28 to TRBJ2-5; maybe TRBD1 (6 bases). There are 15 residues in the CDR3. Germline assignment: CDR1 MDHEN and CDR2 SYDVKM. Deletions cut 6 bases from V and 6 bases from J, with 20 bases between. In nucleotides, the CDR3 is TGTGCCAGCAGCCCTAGGTGGGGGCTCTTAAAGACCCAGTACTTC. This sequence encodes CASSPRWGLLKTQYF.

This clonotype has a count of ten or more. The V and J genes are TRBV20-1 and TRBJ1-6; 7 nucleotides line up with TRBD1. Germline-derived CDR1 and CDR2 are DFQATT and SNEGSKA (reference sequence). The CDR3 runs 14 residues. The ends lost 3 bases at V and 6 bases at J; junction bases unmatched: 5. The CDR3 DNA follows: TGCAGTGCTAGGCGGCAGGGGGTTAATTCACCCCTCCACTTT. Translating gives CSARRQGVNSPLHF.

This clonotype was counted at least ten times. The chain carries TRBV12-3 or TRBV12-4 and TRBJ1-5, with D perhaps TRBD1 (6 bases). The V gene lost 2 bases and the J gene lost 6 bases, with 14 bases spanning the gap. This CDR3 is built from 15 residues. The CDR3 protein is CASSLFRGPGQPQHF. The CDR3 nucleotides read TGTGCCAGCAGTTTATTCCGGGGGCCAGGTCAGCCCCAGCATTTT.

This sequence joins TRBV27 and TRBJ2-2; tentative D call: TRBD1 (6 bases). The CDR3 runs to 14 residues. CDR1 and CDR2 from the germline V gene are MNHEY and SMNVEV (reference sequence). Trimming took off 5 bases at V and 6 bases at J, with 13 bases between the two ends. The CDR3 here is CASSLRQVAGELFF. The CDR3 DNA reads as TGTGCCAGCAGTCTCAGACAGGTTGCCGGGGAGCTGTTTTTT.

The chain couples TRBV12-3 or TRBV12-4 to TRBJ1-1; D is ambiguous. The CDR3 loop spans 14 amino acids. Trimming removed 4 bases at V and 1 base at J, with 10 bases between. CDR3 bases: TGTGCCAGCAGTTATCGGAGAACGAACACTGAAGCTTTCTTT. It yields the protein CASSYRRTNTEAFF.

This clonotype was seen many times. The CDR3 loop is CASSEKDGAYNEQFF. For the CDR3, the DNA is TGTGCCAGCAGTGAAAAGGACGGAGCCTACAATGAGCAGTTCTTC. The chain employs TRBV6-1 and TRBJ2-1; the D is unclear. Germline CDR1 and CDR2: MNHNS and SASEGT. With 2 bases removed from V and 2 bases from J, the gap between germline ends came to 10 bases. This CDR3 is 15 amino acids long.